The rows below give T cell receptor beta chains drawn from one sample of a study of radiation and T cells in renal cell carcinoma. This table comes from immunoSEQ multiplex PCR, and its TCRdb copy is limited to in-frame clones, with some not included. The sample has 120,000 or so clones; approximately 85% are singletons. Source: blood, taken from a patient whose treatment included radiotherapy and nephrectomy. These receptors all stem from a man aged 50 to 60 with renal cell carcinoma. The CDR3 runs from the conserved cysteine through the conserved F or W. Fields, in order: clone size, J gene, V gene, D gene, CDR3 DNA, CDR3 protein. A D gene is named only where the DNA matches it firmly. Only part of the rows carry a size: once, few, many, or a class if the clone is expanded.

>NA|TRBJ2-1|TRBV9|NA
TGTGCCAGCAGCGTAGCGGGGTCGAATGAGCAGTTCTTC
CASSVAGSNEQFF
>NA|TRBJ2-5|TRBV29-1|TRBD1
TGCAGCGTGGACAGGGGATTAGAGACCCAGTACTTC
CSVDRGLETQYF
>NA|TRBJ2-3|TRBV4-1|NA
TGCGCCAGCAGCCAGGCCGTACTAACCTCCGACACAGATACGCAGTATTTT
CASSQAVLTSDTDTQYF
>NA|TRBJ2-2|TRBV5-1|NA
TGCGCCAGCAGCTTGAGGGGTCCGGGCACCGGGGAGCTGTTTTTT
CASSLRGPGTGELFF
>NA|TRBJ2-5|TRBV7-2|NA
TGTGCCAGCAGGAAGGACAGCCAAGAGACCCAGTACTTC
CASRKDSQETQYF
>NA|TRBJ2-2|TRBV7-9|TRBD1
TGTGCCAGCAGCTACGGGACAGGGAGGACTGGGGAGGAGCTGTTTTTT
CASSYGTGRTGEELFF
>NA|TRBJ2-3|TRBV2|NA
TGTGCCAACCAGGGGCAGGGCACAGATACGCAGTATTTT
CANQGQGTDTQYF
>NA|TRBJ2-3|TRBV5-1|TRBD1
TGCGCCAGCAGCTTGGGACAGGGTTCGGATACGCAGTATTTT
CASSLGQGSDTQYF
>NA|TRBJ2-3|TRBV19|NA
TGTGCCAGTAGTCCCACCGGACACAGGAGATCGGGCACAGATACGCAGTATTTT
CASSPTGHRRSGTDTQYF
>NA|TRBJ2-7|TRBV7-9|TRBD1
TGTGCCAGCAGCTCAACCGGGACAGGGTCCGAGCAGTACTTC
CASSSTGTGSEQYF
>NA|TRBJ2-5|TRBV7-2|NA
TGTGCCAGCAGCTTAGGCGGAGAGGGTGAGACCCAGTACTTC
CASSLGGEGETQYF
>NA|TRBJ1-1|TRBV6-5|TRBD1
TGTGCCAGCAGTCAGGGACAGGGGGCTTACACTGAAGCTTTCTTT
CASSQGQGAYTEAFF
>NA|TRBJ1-2|TRBV5-4|TRBD1
TGTGCCAGCAGATTCCAGGGGGCGCTTAACTATGGCTACACCTTC
CASRFQGALNYGYTF
>NA|TRBJ1-2|TRBV27|TRBD1
TGTGCCAGCAGCAGGACAGGGGGCGGGAGTCTCTATATCGACTGGGGCTACACCTTC
CASSRTGGGSLYIDWGYTF
>NA|TRBJ2-3|TRBV14|TRBD2
TGTGCCAGCAGCCTCCAACTAGCGGCAGATACGCAGTATTTT
CASSLQLAADTQYF
>NA|TRBJ2-3|TRBV5-1|NA
TGCGCCAGCAGCCTGGCGGGGCAAGGCACAGATACGCAGTATTTT
CASSLAGQGTDTQYF
>NA|TRBJ2-3|TRBV5-1|TRBD2
TGCGCCAGCAGCTTGGGGAGCGGGGGCACAGATACGCAGTATTTT
CASSLGSGGTDTQYF
>NA|TRBJ2-7|TRBV4-3|TRBD2
TGCGCCAGCAGCCAAGAGCCTAGCGGGGTCTACGAGCAGTACTTC
CASSQEPSGVYEQYF
>NA|TRBJ1-1|TRBV27|TRBD1
TGTGCCAGCAGCTGGGACAGGGCGAACACTGAAGCTTTCTTT
CASSWDRANTEAFF
>NA|TRBJ1-1|TRBV27|NA
TGTGCCAGCAGAAAAGGGGGTATGGCTGAAGCTTTCTTT
CASRKGGMAEAFF
>NA|TRBJ2-3|TRBV30|NA
TGTGCCTGGAGTGACGGGCTAGATCCCTTAATCACAGATACGCAGTATTTT
CAWSDGLDPLITDTQYF
>NA|TRBJ1-2|TRBV7-2|NA
TGTGCCAGCAGCGCGACTAGGGCGGATAACTATGGCTACACCTTC
CASSATRADNYGYTF
>NA|TRBJ2-6|TRBV19|TRBD1
TGTGCCAGTAGTATGATAGACAGGGGTATCTCTGGGGCCAACGTCCTGACTTTC
CASSMIDRGISGANVLTF
>once|TRBJ2-7|TRBV7-9|TRBD2
TGTGCCAGCAGCCCTAGCGGGGGGGCAGGGGAGCAGTACTTC
CASSPSGGAGEQYF
>many|TRBJ2-5|TRBV28|TRBD2
TGTGCCAGCAGTACTAGCGGGATTTGGGAGACCCAGTACTTC
CASSTSGIWETQYF
>NA|TRBJ2-3|TRBV6-5|TRBD2
TGTGCCAGCAATGTGGGGGGGGGCACAGATACGCAGTATTTT
CASNVGGGTDTQYF
>NA|TRBJ2-5|TRBV7-3|TRBD2
TGTGCCAGCAGCCCAGCTAGCGGGAGGGCCAGGGAGACCCAGTACTTC
CASSPASGRARETQYF
>NA|TRBJ2-1|TRBV5-4|TRBD2
TGTGCCAGCAGCGCAAACCTAGCGGGGGGGCAGTCCTACAATGAGCAGTTCTTC
CASSANLAGGQSYNEQFF
>NA|TRBJ2-3|TRBV9|TRBD2
TGTGCCAGCAGCGCGTTCAGCGGGGGCACAGATACGCAGTATTTT
CASSAFSGGTDTQYF